This T cell receptor beta chain was sequenced during a study of response to subunit inactivated influenza vaccine. Points from the study as a whole: The authors put forward the suggestion that each seasonal influenza vaccination may bring in only a limited number of new T cells.

The CDR3 has 15 amino acids. Trimming removed 2 bases from V and 1 base from J, with 13 bases in between. Germline CDR1 reads SGHDT; CDR2 reads YYEEEE. TCRdb reanalysed the RT-PCR reads using MiXCR and keeps one entry per CDR3 protein. This sample has 530,000 or so distinct CDR3 sequences; around 25% occur once, and the top ten carry under 2.5%. Regarding this clonotype: Antigen specificity is unknown.

This receptor was obtained from a man aged 45-60 years who received an inactivated influenza vaccine. This chain links TRBV5-6 with TRBJ2-7; D gene uncertain. Sequences were derived from CD4+ T cells sorted from PBMCs, sampled roughly 5 days after vaccination. The DNA of the CDR3 is TGTGCCAGCAGCTTTGTACAGCAGCTATCCTACGAGCAGTACTTC. It translates to CASSFVQQLSYEQYF.